Below, one T cell receptor beta chain is given with its context. TCRdb itself ran the 5' RACE reads through MiXCR, one entry per CDR3 protein. Of approximately 350,000 distinct CDR3 sequences listed, approximately 15% were seen once; the top ten hold 22%. This entry belongs to a study of T-cell memory formation after mild COVID-19. The CDR3 has 17 residues. CDR1 is DFQATT and CDR2 is SNEGSKA in the germline V gene (reference sequence). V lost 2 bases to trimming and J lost 2 bases, with 20 bases between them. The chain has TRBV20-1 and TRBJ2-3, with D possibly being TRBD1 or TRBD2 (7 bases each). The clonotype originates from a young man who had mild COVID-19 (a few samples of this study predate the infection). Cell type and time point are not known. The sample comprised PBMCs or a T cell subset sorted from them (not recorded which). This CDR3 is CSARPQGERGNTDTQYF. CDR3 nucleotides: TGCAGTGCTAGACCCCAGGGGGAGCGGGGAAACACAGATACGCAGTATTTT.